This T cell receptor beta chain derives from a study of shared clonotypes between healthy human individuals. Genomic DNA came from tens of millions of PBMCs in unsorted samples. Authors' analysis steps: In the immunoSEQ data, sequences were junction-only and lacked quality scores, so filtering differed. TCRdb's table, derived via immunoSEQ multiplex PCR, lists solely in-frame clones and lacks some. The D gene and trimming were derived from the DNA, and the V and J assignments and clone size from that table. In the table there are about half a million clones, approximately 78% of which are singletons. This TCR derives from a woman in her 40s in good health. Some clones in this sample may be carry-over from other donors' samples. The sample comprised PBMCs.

The CDR3 loop reads CASSPLSGSYEQYF. CDR3 nucleotide sequence: TGTGCCAGCAGCCCCCTAAGCGGGAGTTACGAGCAGTACTTC. This rearrangement joins TRBV6-5 to TRBJ2-7, with 8 bases that match TRBD2. V was pared by 6 bases and J by 4 bases, with 8 bases of the junction left unmatched. Germline values: CDR1 MNHEY, CDR2 SVGAGI. The CDR3 has 14 amino acids.